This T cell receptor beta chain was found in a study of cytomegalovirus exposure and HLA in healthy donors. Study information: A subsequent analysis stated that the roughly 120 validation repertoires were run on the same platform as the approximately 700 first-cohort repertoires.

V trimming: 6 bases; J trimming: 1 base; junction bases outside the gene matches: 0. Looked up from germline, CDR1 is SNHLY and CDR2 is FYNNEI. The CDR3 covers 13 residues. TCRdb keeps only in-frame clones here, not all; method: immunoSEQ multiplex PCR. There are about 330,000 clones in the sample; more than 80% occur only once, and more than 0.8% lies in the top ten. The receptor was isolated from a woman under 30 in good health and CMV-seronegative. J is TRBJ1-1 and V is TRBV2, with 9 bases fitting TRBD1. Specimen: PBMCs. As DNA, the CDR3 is TGTGCCAGCAGGGGACAGGGGAACACTGAAGCTTTCTTT. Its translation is CASRGQGNTEAFF.